This T cell receptor (beta chain) stems from a study of STAT5B mutations in CD4+ large granular lymphocyte leukemia. General study results and limits: Higher CD4+ than CD8+ T-LGLL clonality might reflect small sample size. TRBV06-family usage was enriched in top patient clones (8/27) versus controls (2/35). Patient CD4-sorted repertoires stayed more clonal than healthy ones after leukemic-clone removal. Roughly a quarter of private leukemic clonotypes occurred rarely in other patients' non-leukemic repertoires.

Notes on this clone: Its antigen is currently unknown.

The CDR3 consists of 16 residues. Germline CDR1 is SGHDT and CDR2 is YYEEEE. Trimming cost V 3 bases and J 0 bases, with 16 bases left between them. The data were produced by immunoSEQ multiplex PCR, yet TCRdb's version contains in-frame clones alone and is incomplete. This sample has under 35,000 clones; about 70% occur once, and the top ten carry approximately 1.6%. The sequenced sample was CD4+ T cells from blood buffy coats. V and J are TRBV5-6 and TRBJ2-7; tentatively, D is TRBD1 (5 bases). The sequence was collected from a human donor in good health. For the CDR3, the DNA is TGTGCCAGCAGCTCTTGGACACCAACCTCCTCCTACGAGCAGTACTTC. It specifies CASSSWTPTSSYEQYF.